One and the same sample provided the 27 T cell receptor beta chains below, sequenced in a study of blood T cell repertoires in COVID-19. Clones were sequenced by immunoSEQ multiplex PCR, and TCRdb holds only the in-frame ones, with some missing. The sample lists 150,000 to 170,000 clones; 65% to 85% were seen once. Sequenced input: peripheral blood. The receptors originated from a woman older than 75 with acute or convalescent COVID-19.

The gene calls are TRBV5-6 and TRBJ1-3; 8 bases map to TRBD1. V was clipped by 3 bases and J by 4 bases; unmatched bases: 9. The CDR3 loop spans 16 amino acids. Germline V gene lookup returns CDR1 SGHDT and CDR2 YYEEEE. CDR3 nucleotide sequence: TGTGCCAGCAGCTCACGGACAGGGCCGAAAGGAAACACCATATATTTT. Protein sequence: CASSSRTGPKGNTIYF.

In DNA form, the CDR3 reads TGTGCCAGCAGCTTACTGGCTGAGGGTACCCACGAGCAGTACTTC. Translation gives CASSLLAEGTHEQYF. V usage is TRBV7-8 and J usage is TRBJ2-7; possible D gene TRBD2, 5 bases. The CDR3 runs 15 residues. Germline lookup yields CDR1 SGHVS and CDR2 FQNEAQ. V lost 2 bases and J lost 5, with 16 bases in between.

This chain uses TRBV9 with TRBJ2-7, with 7 bases lining up with TRBD1. The germline gives CDR1 SGDLS, CDR2 YYNGEE. With V trimmed by 4 bases and J by 3 bases, 7 bases remained unmatched. This CDR3 spans 14 amino acids. The CDR3 DNA follows: TGTGCCAGCAGCCCAACGACAGGGTACTACGAGCAGTACTTC. Its protein is CASSPTTGYYEQYF.

V and J are TRBV21-1 and TRBJ1-2; the DNA was not compared with TRBD1, the D call given in the table. TRBV21-1 is annotated as a pseudogene. This CDR3 region has 17 residues. The CDR3 DNA is TGTGCCAGCAGCAAATACAGGGGGCGCAGGCAGCCGTATGGCTACACCTTC. Amino acids: CASSKYRGRRQPYGYTF.

The chain combines TRBV11-2 with TRBJ2-1; 9 nucleotides agree with TRBD2. This CDR3 comprises 16 residues. After removal of 4 bases from V and 1 base from J, the junction contained 5 bases not matched to a gene. Germline V lookup: CDR1 SGHAT, CDR2 FQNNGV. The DNA of the CDR3 is TGTGCCAGCAGCTCATTAAGCGGGGGGTCCTACAATGAGCAGTTCTTC. Translating gives CASSSLSGGSYNEQFF.

The chain couples TRBV2 to TRBJ1-1, with TRBD1 as a possible D gene (5 bases). The germline CDR1 and CDR2 sequences are SNHLY and FYNNEI. This CDR3 contains 15 residues. V was trimmed by 3 bases and J by 1 base, leaving 12 bases between them. Here the CDR3 reads CASSEFRGTNTEAFF. For the CDR3, the DNA is TGTGCCAGCAGTGAGTTCCGGGGGACGAACACTGAAGCTTTCTTT.

This clone was picked up a small number of times. The gene calls are TRBV11-2 and TRBJ1-6; the D is unclear. The germline V gene has CDR1 SGHAT and CDR2 FQNNGV. This CDR3 is 16 amino acids long. Trimming cost V 5 bases and J 9 bases, with 20 bases left between them. In DNA form, the CDR3 reads TGTGCCAGCAGCCCAACGCTGGACGCGGGTCTTTCACCCCTCCACTTT. Protein: CASSPTLDAGLSPLHF.

V and J are TRBV7-8 and TRBJ1-2; D unresolved. Germline V lookup: CDR1 SGHVS, CDR2 FQNEAQ. This CDR3 contains 14 residues. V was clipped by 0 bases and J by 4 bases, with 9 bases between them. The CDR3 region is CASSLAEGPYGYTF. CDR3 nucleotides: TGTGCCAGCAGCTTAGCCGAGGGTCCCTATGGCTACACCTTC.

Written as DNA, the CDR3 is TGTGCCAGCAGCCATCCCCAGGGGGAAGGCTATGGCTACACCTTC. Translation gives CASSHPQGEGYGYTF. The chain uses TRBV4-2 and TRBJ1-2, with 7 bases lining up with TRBD1. The germline V gene has CDR1 LGHNA and CDR2 YNFKEQ. This CDR3 contains 15 residues. The ends lost 3 bases at V and 4 bases at J; junction bases unmatched: 8.

J is TRBJ1-1 and V is TRBV6-5; TRBD1 agrees at 8 bases. The length of the CDR3 is 15 residues. Germline CDR1 and CDR2: MNHEY and SVGAGI. V gave up 4 bases and J gave up 11 bases; unmatched junction bases: 15. DNA for the CDR3: TGTGCCAGCAGTTCCTCTCCCGACAGGGGTACCAGGGCTTTCTTT. Protein: CASSSSPDRGTRAFF.

This clone has only one observation. The genes are TRBV18 and TRBJ1-5, with 7 nucleotides matching TRBD1. Germline-derived CDR1 and CDR2 are KGHSH and LQKENI. The CDR3 spans 14 residues. V was pared by 0 bases and J by 4 bases, with 0 bases of the junction left unmatched. CDR3: CASSPPQGNQPQHF. The CDR3 DNA reads TGTGCCAGCTCACCACCACAGGGGAATCAGCCCCAGCATTTT. Full variable domain (rest looked up from reference TRBV18 and TRBJ1-5): NAGVMQNPRHLVRRRGQEARLRCSPMKGHSHVYWYRQLPEEGLKFMVYLQKENIIDESGMPKERFSAEFPKEGPSILRIQQVVRGDSAAYFCASSPPQGNQPQHFGDGTRLSIL.

The rearrangement uses TRBV5-6 and TRBJ1-2; D gene unclear. This CDR3 comprises 13 residues. Between the trimmed V and J ends, which lost 4 bases and 3 bases, there was a span of 10 bases. Germline V gives CDR1 SGHDT, CDR2 YYEEEE. CDR3: CASSPAADYGYTF. CDR3 bases: TGTGCCAGCAGCCCCGCGGCAGACTATGGCTACACCTTC. The entire variable domain, with the rest obtained from reference TRBV5-6 and TRBJ1-2, is as follows: DAGVTQSPTHLIKTRGQQVTLRCSPKSGHDTVSWYQQALGQGPQFIFQYYEEEERQRGNFPDRFSGHQFPNYSSELNVNALLLGDSALYLCASSPAADYGYTFGSGTRLTVV.

This chain uses TRBV18 with TRBJ1-2; 7 bases map to TRBD1. Losses at the gene ends were 3 bases for V and 5 bases for J; bases not matched to a gene: 9. This CDR3 has 15 residues. Per the germline V gene, CDR1 is KGHSH and CDR2 is LQKENI. DNA for the CDR3: TGTGCCAGCTCACCCCCCCAGGGGGATTTGTATGGCTACACCTTC. Its protein product is CASSPPQGDLYGYTF.

The V gene is TRBV6-4, the J gene TRBJ2-1, with TRBD1 matching over 9 bases. The germline gives CDR1 MRHNA, CDR2 SNTAGT. This CDR3 spans 16 amino acids. V shed 0 bases and J 5 bases; nucleotides not matched to a gene: 5. The CDR3 loop is CASSDSYRGRNNEQFF. The CDR3 coding sequence is TGTGCCAGCAGTGACTCGTACAGGGGGCGGAACAATGAGCAGTTCTTC.

The chain employs TRBV6-6 and TRBJ1-1; the D gene is possibly TRBD1 (6 bases). CDR3 size: 15 residues. Germline CDR1 reads MNHNY; CDR2 reads SVGAGI (reference sequence). Trimming removed 2 bases at V and 1 base at J, with 11 bases between. The CDR3 nucleotides are TGTGCCAGCAGTTACGGAAGGGGGAAGAACACTGAAGCTTTCTTT. It yields the protein CASSYGRGKNTEAFF.

The V call is TRBV19, the J call TRBJ1-5; 10 bases agree with TRBD1. J lost 8 bases, V lost 1 base, and 2 bases had no gene match. Germline CDR1 LNHDA, CDR2 SQIVND (reference sequence). There are 14 residues in the CDR3. The CDR3 nucleotides are TGTGCCAGTAGTATAGTGGGACAGGGGAAGCCCCAGCATTTT. Translated, it gives CASSIVGQGKPQHF.

The rearrangement links TRBV12-3 or TRBV12-4 to TRBJ1-1; D remains ambiguous. The V end was cut by 2 bases, the J end by 5 bases, with 9 bases between. The CDR3 contains 13 residues. The CDR3 protein is CASSLISGTEAFF. CDR3 in DNA: TGTGCCAGCAGTTTAATTTCGGGAACTGAAGCTTTCTTT.

This clone was recorded at least ten times. The CDR3 DNA reads as TGTGCCAGCAAGCGGGGGTTCTTTACCGGGGAGCTGTTTTTT. Protein product: CASKRGFFTGELFF. This chain joins TRBV2 and TRBJ2-2; TRBD2 aligns across 8 bases. CDR3 length: 14 residues. After removal of 7 bases from V and 5 bases from J, the junction contained 6 bases not matched to a gene. Per germline, CDR1 SNHLY and CDR2 FYNNEI. Based on the CDR3 plus reference TRBV2 and TRBJ2-2, the full variable domain is EPEVTQTPSHQVTQMGQEVILRCVPISNHLYFYWYRQILGQKVEFLVSFYNNEISEKSEIFDDQFSVERPDGSNFTLKIRSTKLEDSAMYFCASKRGFFTGELFFGEGSRLTVL.

This clone was seen once. The V call is TRBV5-1, the J call TRBJ1-5, with 7 bases matching TRBD1. This CDR3 comprises 15 residues. J was trimmed by 0 bases and V by 5 bases; bases with no gene match: 5. Germline CDR1 is SGHRS and CDR2 is YFSETQ. Here the CDR3 reads CASSRDSNSNQPQHF. CDR3 DNA: TGCGCCAGCAGTCGGGACAGCAATAGCAATCAGCCCCAGCATTTT.

Comment on this clone: Additional DNA sequences in this sample encode the identical CDR3. The chain's CDR3 is CASSHRGNQPQHF. The CDR3 bases are TGTGCCAGCAGCCACAGGGGCAATCAGCCCCAGCATTTT. The genes are TRBV3-1 (or the pseudogene TRBV3-2) and TRBJ1-5, with D possibly TRBD1 on 5 matching bases. Germline V gene data show CDR1 as LGHDT and CDR2 as YNNKEL (reference sequence). The CDR3 has 13 amino acids. V lost 3 bases and J 2 bases, leaving 5 bases between the germline ends.

The chain couples TRBV7-8 to TRBJ1-5; D is uncertain. The ends were cut back, 5 bases at V and 1 base at J, with 18 bases in the middle. CDR1 SGHVS and CDR2 FQNEAQ come from the germline V gene. This CDR3 spans 17 amino acids. The DNA for the CDR3 is TGTGCCAGCAGCACAAGGGCAGGACTACTCAGCAATCAGCCCCAGCATTTT. This sequence encodes CASSTRAGLLSNQPQHF.

The CDR3 reads CASTGTDMNTEAFF. The CDR3 coding sequence is TGTGCCAGCACCGGGACAGACATGAACACTGAAGCTTTCTTT. J is TRBJ1-1 and V is TRBV2; TRBD1 matches at 7 bases. Germline CDR1 SNHLY, CDR2 FYNNEI. This CDR3 is 14 amino acids long. V trimming: 7 bases; J trimming: 0 bases; junction bases outside the gene matches: 5.

This rearrangement joins TRBV6-5 to TRBJ2-5, with 8 bases fitting TRBD1. J was trimmed by 5 bases and V by 0 bases; bases with no gene match: 8. Germline CDR1 MNHEY, CDR2 SVGAGI. The CDR3 is 16 amino acids. The DNA for the CDR3 is TGTGCCAGCAGTTACTCCGGGCAGGGGGCAGGGGAGACCCAGTACTTC. This gives the protein CASSYSGQGAGETQYF.

This chain uses TRBV9 with TRBJ2-3; 12 bases agree with TRBD2. Germline V gives CDR1 SGDLS, CDR2 YYNGEE. The J segment lost 4 bases and the V segment lost 0 bases, leaving 3 bases of the junction unmatched. The CDR3 consists of 16 residues. The chain's CDR3 is CASSVGLAGGSDTQYF. CDR3 sequence (DNA): TGTGCCAGCAGCGTAGGGCTAGCGGGGGGGTCAGATACGCAGTATTTT.

The chain couples TRBV28 to TRBJ1-1, with D unresolved. Between the trimmed V and J ends, which lost 2 bases and 2 bases, there was a span of 9 bases. Germline V gene lookup returns CDR1 MDHEN and CDR2 SYDVKM. This CDR3 comprises 14 residues. The CDR3 DNA reads TGTGCCAGCAGTTTAGCTTCCAGAAACACTGAAGCTTTCTTT. Encoded protein: CASSLASRNTEAFF.

The table lists this clone with many counts. The chain couples TRBV7-2 to TRBJ2-2, with D possibly matching TRBD2 (6 bases). Deletions cut 6 bases from V and 5 bases from J, with 13 bases between. Per germline, CDR1 SGHTA and CDR2 FQGNSA. The CDR3 has 14 residues. CDR3 region: CASSSLEGTGELFF. DNA for the CDR3: TGTGCCAGCAGTTCTTTGGAGGGGACCGGGGAGCTGTTTTTT.

The rearrangement joins TRBV6-5 to TRBJ2-4; D may be TRBD1 (6 bases). This CDR3 has 16 amino acids. Germline values: CDR1 MNHEY, CDR2 SVGAGI. With 0 bases removed from V and 0 bases from J, the gap between germline ends came to 9 bases. CDR3 DNA: TGTGCCAGCAGTTACTCGACAGGCCTAGCCAAAAACATTCAGTACTTC. Translated: CASSYSTGLAKNIQYF.